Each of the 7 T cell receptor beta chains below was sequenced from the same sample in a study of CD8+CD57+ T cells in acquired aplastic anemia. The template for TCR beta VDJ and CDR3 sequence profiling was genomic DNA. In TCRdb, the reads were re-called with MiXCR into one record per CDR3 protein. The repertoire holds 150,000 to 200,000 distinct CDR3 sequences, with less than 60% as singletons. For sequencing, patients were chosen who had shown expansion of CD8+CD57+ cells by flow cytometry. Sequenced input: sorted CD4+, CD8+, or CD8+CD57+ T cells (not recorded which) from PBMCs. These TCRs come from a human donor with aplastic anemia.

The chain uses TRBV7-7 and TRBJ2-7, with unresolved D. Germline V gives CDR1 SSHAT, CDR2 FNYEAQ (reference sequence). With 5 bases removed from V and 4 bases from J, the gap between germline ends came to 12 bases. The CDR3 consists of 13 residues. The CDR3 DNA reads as TGTGCCAGCAGCCAAATCGACGAGTACGAGCAGTACTTC. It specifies CASSQIDEYEQYF.

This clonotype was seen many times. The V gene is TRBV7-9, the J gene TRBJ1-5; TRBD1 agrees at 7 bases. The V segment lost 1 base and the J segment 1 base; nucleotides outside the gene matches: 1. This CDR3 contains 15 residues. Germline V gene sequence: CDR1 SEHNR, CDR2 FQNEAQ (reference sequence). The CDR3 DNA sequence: TGTGCCAGCAGCTTAGGCAGGGGGAGCAATCAGCCCCAGCATTTT. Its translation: CASSLGRGSNQPQHF.

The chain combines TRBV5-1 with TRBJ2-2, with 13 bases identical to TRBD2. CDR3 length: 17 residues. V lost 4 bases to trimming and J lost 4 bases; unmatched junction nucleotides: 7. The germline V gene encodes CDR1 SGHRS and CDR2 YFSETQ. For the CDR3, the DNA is TGCGCCAGCAGCACCACTAGCGGGGGGGCTTTCACCGGGGAGCTGTTTTTT. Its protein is CASSTTSGGAFTGELFF.

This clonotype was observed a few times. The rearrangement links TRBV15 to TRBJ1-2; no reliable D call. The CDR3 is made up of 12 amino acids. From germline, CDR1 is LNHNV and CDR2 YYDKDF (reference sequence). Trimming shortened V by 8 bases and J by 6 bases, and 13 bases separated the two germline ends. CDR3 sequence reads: CATSGGLDGYTF. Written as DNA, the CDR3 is TGTGCCACCTCGGGCGGCCTGGATGGCTACACCTTC.

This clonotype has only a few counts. DNA of the CDR3: TGCAGCGTTGATGAGGGCTCCTACGAGCAGTACTTC. This codes for CSVDEGSYEQYF. V is TRBV29-1 and J is TRBJ2-7; TRBD2 is a possible D gene (5 bases). This CDR3 comprises 12 residues. V gave up 3 bases and J gave up 0 bases, with 6 bases separating them. Germline V lookup: CDR1 SQVTM, CDR2 ANQGSEA.

CDR3 DNA sequence: TGTGCCATCCTTGGCGGGGGGACCAACACCGGGGAGCTGTTTTTT. It codes for CAILGGGTNTGELFF. This sequence joins TRBV7-2 and TRBJ2-2, with TRBD2 matching over 8 bases. CDR1 is SGHTA, CDR2 FQGNSA, per germline. CDR3 size: 15 residues. V lost 10 bases, J lost 2 bases, and 9 bases stayed unmatched.

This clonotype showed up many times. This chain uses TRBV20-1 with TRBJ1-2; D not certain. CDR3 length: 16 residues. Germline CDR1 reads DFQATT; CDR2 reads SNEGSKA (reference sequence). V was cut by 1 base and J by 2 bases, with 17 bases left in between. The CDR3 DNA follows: TGCAGTGCTAGAGCAAACGGGCGACAAATGAACTATGGCTACACCTTC. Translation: CSARANGRQMNYGYTF.